Listed here are 7 T cell receptor beta chains from one sample, sequenced in a study of T cell repertoires in cytomegalovirus infection. TCRdb passed the reads through MiXCR, listing each CDR3 protein once. In the table there are 200,000 to 300,000 distinct CDR3 sequences, roughly 9% of which are singletons. Sequencing was performed on PBMCs. These receptors were obtained from a human donor in good health (CMV status not recorded). Some clones in this sample may be carry-over from other donors' samples.

This clonotype showed up many times. This chain links TRBV7-2 with TRBJ1-2; D is ambiguous. The CDR3 contains 13 residues. Germline CDR1 is SGHTA and CDR2 is FQGNSA. The V end lost 5 bases, the J end lost 3 bases, and 10 bases lay between the germline ends. CDR3 sequence: CASSLWPDYGYTF. CDR3 in DNA: TGTGCCAGCAGCCTGTGGCCCGACTATGGCTACACCTTC. Filled out from reference TRBV7-2 and TRBJ1-2, the complete variable domain reads GAGVSQSPSNKVTEKGKDVELRCDPISGHTALYWYRQSLGQGLEFLIYFQGNSAPDKSGLPSDRFSAERTGGSVSTLTIQRTQQEDSAVYLCASSLWPDYGYTFGSGTRLTVV.

The chain has TRBV5-6 and TRBJ2-3; no definite D call. The V gene lost 2 bases and the J gene lost 3 bases, with 7 bases spanning the gap. This CDR3 region has 13 residues. CDR1 is SGHDT, CDR2 YYEEEE, per germline. The CDR3 loop reads CASSFIATDTQYF. CDR3 coding DNA: TGTGCCAGCAGCTTCATAGCAACAGATACGCAGTATTTT.

This clonotype was picked up many times. The rearrangement joins TRBV7-9 to TRBJ1-1; no definite D call. The CDR3 totals 14 residues. Germline V gene lookup returns CDR1 SEHNR and CDR2 FQNEAQ (reference sequence). V was shortened by 5 bases and J by 4 bases, with 14 bases between the two germline ends. The CDR3: CASSPRGGRTEAFF. The DNA for the CDR3 is TGTGCCAGCAGCCCTCGAGGCGGACGCACTGAAGCTTTCTTT.

The chain employs TRBV12-5 and TRBJ2-1, with a tentative D call TRBD2 (5 bases). The CDR3 covers 11 residues. Germline assignment: CDR1 LGHNT and CDR2 FRNRAP. Trimming removed 6 bases from V and 13 bases from J, with 13 bases in between. The CDR3 region is CASGHDTRQFF. As DNA, the CDR3 is TGTGCTAGTGGCCATGACACTAGACAGTTCTTC.

This clonotype was seen many times. The V gene is TRBV6-1, the J gene TRBJ1-1; no clear D. V dropped 7 bases and J dropped 2 bases, with 17 bases sitting between them. CDR1 and CDR2 (germline): MNHNS, SASEGT. The CDR3 totals 15 residues. CDR3 residues: CASTPPGGVNTEAFF. The CDR3 nucleotides are TGTGCCAGCACCCCCCCGGGTGGGGTTAACACTGAAGCTTTCTTT.

The gene calls are TRBV7-2 and TRBJ2-3; D is unresolved. Trimming removed 5 bases at V and 1 base at J, with 7 bases between. Looked up from germline, CDR1 is SGHTA and CDR2 is FQGNSA. This CDR3 spans 13 amino acids. The CDR3 loop reads CASSQTGTDTQYF. The CDR3 region has the DNA TGTGCCAGCAGCCAAACGGGCACAGATACGCAGTATTTT.

This clonotype was found many times. A clone one base away is much larger, so this may be a read error. The chain links TRBV11-2 to TRBJ1-1; D gene unclear. The V end lost 2 bases, the J end lost 3 bases, and 7 bases lay between the germline ends. Germline CDR1 is SGHAT and CDR2 is FQNNGV. This CDR3 spans 13 amino acids. CDR3 amino acids: CASSLSSDTEAFF. The DNA for the CDR3 is TGTGCCAGCAGCTTAAGTTCGGACACTGAAGCTTTCTTT.